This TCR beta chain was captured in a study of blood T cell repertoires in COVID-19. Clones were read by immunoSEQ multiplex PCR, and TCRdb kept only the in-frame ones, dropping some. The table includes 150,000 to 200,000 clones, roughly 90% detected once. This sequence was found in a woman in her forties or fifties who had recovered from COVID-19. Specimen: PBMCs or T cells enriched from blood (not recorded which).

CDR3 loop: CASSPFGGQETQYF. The CDR3 coding sequence is TGTGCCAGCAGCCCATTCGGGGGTCAGGAGACCCAGTACTTC. The gene calls are TRBV7-8 and TRBJ2-5; D is possibly TRBD2 (6 bases). V was pared by 5 bases and J by 5 bases, with 15 bases between. Germline assignment: CDR1 SGHVS and CDR2 FQNEAQ. There are 14 residues in the CDR3.